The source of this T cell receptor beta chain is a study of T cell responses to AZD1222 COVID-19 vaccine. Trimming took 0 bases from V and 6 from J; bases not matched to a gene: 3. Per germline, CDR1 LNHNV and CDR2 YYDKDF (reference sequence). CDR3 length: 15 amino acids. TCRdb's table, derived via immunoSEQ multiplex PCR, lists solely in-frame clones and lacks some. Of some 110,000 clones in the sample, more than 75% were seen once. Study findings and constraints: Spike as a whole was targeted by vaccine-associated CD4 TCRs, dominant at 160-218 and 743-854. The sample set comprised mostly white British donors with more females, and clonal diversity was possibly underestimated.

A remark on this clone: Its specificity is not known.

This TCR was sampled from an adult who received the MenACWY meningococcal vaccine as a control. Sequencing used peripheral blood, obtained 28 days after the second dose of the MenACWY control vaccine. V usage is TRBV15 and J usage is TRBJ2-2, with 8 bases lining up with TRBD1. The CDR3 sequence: CATSRDQGAAGELFF. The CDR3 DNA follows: TGTGCCACCAGCAGAGATCAGGGGGCAGCCGGGGAGCTGTTTTTT.